The rows below give T cell receptor beta chains drawn from one sample of a study of T cells in localized non-small cell lung cancer. TCRdb's copy holds only in-frame clones and misses some; the assay was immunoSEQ multiplex PCR. This table has nearly 25,000 clones, roughly 90% appearing once. The material sequenced was peripheral blood, taken before any cancer treatment. The origin of the receptors is a man aged 35-75 years with stage III squamous cell lung carcinoma. CDR3s include the opening cysteine and the closing phenylalanine or tryptophan. Fields, in order: clone size, V gene, D gene, J gene, CDR3 protein, CDR3 DNA. The D gene is left open where the match is weak. Rows give clone size only sometimes, using once, few, many, or a class for an expanded clone.

clone size: .; V gene: TRBV28; D gene: TRBD1; J gene: TRBJ1-3; CDR3 protein: CASSGQEFSGNTIYF; CDR3 DNA: TGTGCCAGCAGTGGACAGGAATTCTCTGGAAACACCATATATTTT
clone size: few; V gene: TRBV28; D gene: TRBD1; J gene: TRBJ1-5; CDR3 protein: CASSVPGQGRSNQPQHF; CDR3 DNA: TGTGCCAGCAGTGTACCGGGACAGGGACGTAGCAATCAGCCCCAGCATTTT
clone size: .; V gene: TRBV5-1; D gene: .; J gene: TRBJ1-6; CDR3 protein: CASSLEVLGSPLHF; CDR3 DNA: TGCGCCAGCAGCTTAGAGGTCTTGGGTTCACCCCTCCACTTT
clone size: .; V gene: TRBV6-5; D gene: .; J gene: TRBJ2-6; CDR3 protein: CASSYSKYSGANVLTF; CDR3 DNA: TGTGCCAGCAGTTACTCGAAGTACTCTGGGGCCAACGTCCTGACTTTC
clone size: .; V gene: TRBV7-2; D gene: .; J gene: TRBJ2-6; CDR3 protein: CASSLDPAGSGANVLTF; CDR3 DNA: TGTGCCAGCAGCTTAGACCCGGCGGGCTCTGGGGCCAACGTCCTGACTTTC
clone size: .; V gene: TRBV7-2; D gene: .; J gene: TRBJ2-3; CDR3 protein: CASSLSADTQYF; CDR3 DNA: TGTGCCAGCAGCTTAAGCGCAGATACGCAGTATTTT
clone size: .; V gene: TRBV7-2; D gene: .; J gene: TRBJ1-3; CDR3 protein: CASSPTPGAPLSRNTIYF; CDR3 DNA: TGTGCCAGCAGCCCGACACCCGGGGCCCCCTTGTCCCGAAACACCATATATTTT
clone size: .; V gene: TRBV19; D gene: TRBD1; J gene: TRBJ1-4; CDR3 protein: CASSFQGQGYEKLFF; CDR3 DNA: TGTGCCAGTAGTTTTCAGGGACAGGGGTATGAAAAACTGTTTTTT
clone size: .; V gene: TRBV29-1; D gene: TRBD2; J gene: TRBJ2-7; CDR3 protein: CSVSPAGGSYEQYF; CDR3 DNA: TGCAGCGTGAGCCCAGCGGGGGGCTCCTACGAGCAGTACTTC
clone size: .; V gene: TRBV7-9; D gene: TRBD1; J gene: TRBJ2-2; CDR3 protein: CASSYRTGDTGELFF; CDR3 DNA: TGTGCCAGCAGCTACCGGACAGGGGACACCGGGGAGCTGTTTTTT
clone size: .; V gene: TRBV5-8; D gene: .; J gene: TRBJ1-1; CDR3 protein: CASSLALDYEAFF; CDR3 DNA: TGTGCCAGCAGCTTGGCCCTCGACTATGAAGCTTTCTTT
clone size: .; V gene: TRBV28; D gene: .; J gene: TRBJ1-5; CDR3 protein: CASRQQGLQPQHF; CDR3 DNA: TGTGCCAGCAGACAGCAGGGGCTTCAGCCCCAGCATTTT
clone size: medium-sized; V gene: TRBV15; D gene: .; J gene: TRBJ2-7; CDR3 protein: CATSRDMTAEYEQYF; CDR3 DNA: TGTGCCACCAGCAGAGACATGACAGCTGAGTACGAGCAGTACTTC
clone size: few; V gene: TRBV30; D gene: .; J gene: TRBJ2-6; CDR3 protein: CAWSVRGSPNVLTF; CDR3 DNA: TGTGCCTGGAGTGTACGGGGGTCGCCCAACGTCCTGACTTTC
clone size: .; V gene: TRBV6-1; D gene: .; J gene: TRBJ1-4; CDR3 protein: CAGRSLGGTNEKLFF; CDR3 DNA: TGTGCCGGGCGCAGTCTAGGGGGGACTAATGAAAAACTGTTTTTT
clone size: .; V gene: TRBV5-5; D gene: .; J gene: TRBJ1-2; CDR3 protein: CASSLPGLNYGYTF; CDR3 DNA: TGTGCCAGCAGCTTGCCAGGTCTTAACTATGGCTACACCTTC
clone size: once; V gene: TRBV29-1; D gene: TRBD1; J gene: TRBJ1-1; CDR3 protein: CSVRTGANTEAFF; CDR3 DNA: TGCAGCGTCCGGACAGGGGCTAACACTGAAGCTTTCTTT
clone size: .; V gene: TRBV6-5; D gene: .; J gene: TRBJ2-6; CDR3 protein: CASSYLRANVLTF; CDR3 DNA: TGTGCCAGCAGTTACCTACGAGCCAACGTCCTGACTTTC
clone size: .; V gene: TRBV7-9; D gene: .; J gene: TRBJ2-2; CDR3 protein: CASSFDGVNTGELFF; CDR3 DNA: TGTGCCAGCAGCTTTGACGGGGTAAACACCGGGGAGCTGTTTTTT
clone size: .; V gene: TRBV14; D gene: TRBD2; J gene: TRBJ2-1; CDR3 protein: CASSRGEGSEQFF; CDR3 DNA: TGTGCCAGCAGCCGGGGGGAGGGAAGTGAGCAGTTCTTC
clone size: .; V gene: TRBV7-8; D gene: TRBD1; J gene: TRBJ1-5; CDR3 protein: CASSQQGVNQPQHF; CDR3 DNA: TGTGCCAGCAGCCAACAGGGGGTCAATCAGCCCCAGCATTTT
clone size: .; V gene: TRBV7-2; D gene: .; J gene: TRBJ1-1; CDR3 protein: CASSLVTVMNTEAFF; CDR3 DNA: TGTGCCAGCAGCTTAGTTACCGTGATGAACACTGAAGCTTTCTTT
clone size: .; V gene: TRBV4-3; D gene: .; J gene: TRBJ2-2; CDR3 protein: CASSQADRLNTGELFF; CDR3 DNA: TGCGCCAGCAGCCAAGCGGACAGATTGAACACCGGGGAGCTGTTTTTT
clone size: .; V gene: TRBV7-9; D gene: .; J gene: TRBJ1-1; CDR3 protein: CASTAGRMVAFF; CDR3 DNA: TGTGCCAGCACCGCGGGACGAATGGTAGCTTTCTTT
clone size: .; V gene: TRBV5-1; D gene: TRBD1; J gene: TRBJ2-3; CDR3 protein: CASSFPTGGPDTQYF; CDR3 DNA: TGCGCCAGCAGCTTTCCGACAGGGGGTCCAGATACGCAGTATTTT
clone size: once; V gene: TRBV20-1; D gene: .; J gene: TRBJ2-7; CDR3 protein: CSALDRPEQYF; CDR3 DNA: TGCAGTGCCCTGGACCGACCCGAGCAGTACTTC
clone size: .; V gene: TRBV19; D gene: TRBD1; J gene: TRBJ1-4; CDR3 protein: CASSIVKTGGNEKLFF; CDR3 DNA: TGTGCCAGTAGTATCGTTAAGACAGGGGGTAATGAAAAACTGTTTTTT
clone size: .; V gene: TRBV28; D gene: .; J gene: TRBJ1-2; CDR3 protein: CASSFGQFYGYTF; CDR3 DNA: TGTGCCAGCAGTTTCGGACAGTTCTATGGCTACACCTTC
clone size: .; V gene: TRBV5-1; D gene: TRBD2; J gene: TRBJ2-1; CDR3 protein: CASSWASGSNNEQFF; CDR3 DNA: TGCGCCAGCAGCTGGGCTAGCGGGAGTAACAATGAGCAGTTCTTC
clone size: .; V gene: TRBV5-1; D gene: .; J gene: TRBJ2-3; CDR3 protein: CASSLALDKSTDTQYF; CDR3 DNA: TGCGCCAGCAGCTTGGCCTTGGACAAAAGCACAGATACGCAGTATTTT
clone size: .; V gene: TRBV5-1; D gene: .; J gene: TRBJ1-1; CDR3 protein: CASSLVGQKNTEAFF; CDR3 DNA: TGCGCCAGCAGCTTGGTCGGGCAGAAAAACACTGAAGCTTTCTTT
clone size: .; V gene: TRBV5-1; D gene: .; J gene: TRBJ2-5; CDR3 protein: CASSFGQGETQYF; CDR3 DNA: TGCGCCAGCAGCTTTGGGCAGGGCGAGACCCAGTACTTC
clone size: .; V gene: TRBV5-4; D gene: .; J gene: TRBJ1-1; CDR3 protein: CASSFPGQVNTEAFF; CDR3 DNA: TGTGCCAGCAGCTTTCCGGGACAAGTGAACACTGAAGCTTTCTTT
clone size: .; V gene: TRBV7-2; D gene: TRBD2; J gene: TRBJ2-3; CDR3 protein: CASSLVGLSTDTQYF; CDR3 DNA: TGTGCCAGCAGCTTAGTGGGACTATCAACAGATACGCAGTATTTT
clone size: once; V gene: TRBV27; D gene: TRBD1; J gene: TRBJ2-7; CDR3 protein: CARTPGQPTYEQYF; CDR3 DNA: TGTGCCAGGACCCCGGGACAGCCTACCTACGAGCAGTACTTC
clone size: once; V gene: TRBV28; D gene: .; J gene: TRBJ1-1; CDR3 protein: CASSLGAAVNTEAFF; CDR3 DNA: TGTGCCAGCAGTTTAGGGGCGGCAGTTAACACTGAAGCTTTCTTT
clone size: .; V gene: TRBV28; D gene: TRBD2; J gene: TRBJ2-2; CDR3 protein: CASRPLKASGRSTGELFF; CDR3 DNA: TGTGCCAGCAGACCCTTGAAGGCTAGCGGGAGAAGCACCGGGGAGCTGTTTTTT
clone size: .; V gene: TRBV7-8; D gene: .; J gene: TRBJ1-4; CDR3 protein: CASSLAYREFGEKLFF; CDR3 DNA: TGTGCCAGCAGCTTAGCCTACAGGGAATTCGGTGAAAAACTGTTTTTT
clone size: .; V gene: TRBV19; D gene: TRBD2; J gene: TRBJ2-2; CDR3 protein: CASSILPGLAGMAVSGELFF; CDR3 DNA: TGTGCCAGTAGTATACTACCGGGACTAGCGGGAATGGCGGTTAGTGGGGAGCTGTTTTTT
clone size: .; V gene: TRBV11-3; D gene: .; J gene: TRBJ2-2; CDR3 protein: CASSFGGANTGELFF; CDR3 DNA: TGTGCCAGCAGCTTCGGGGGCGCGAACACCGGGGAGCTGTTTTTT
clone size: .; V gene: TRBV6-5; D gene: .; J gene: TRBJ1-2; CDR3 protein: CASSSARRYGYTF; CDR3 DNA: TGTGCCAGCAGTTCCGCGAGACGGTACGGCTACACCTTC
clone size: .; V gene: TRBV29-1; D gene: TRBD2; J gene: TRBJ2-1; CDR3 protein: CSVRGSYNEQFF; CDR3 DNA: TGCAGCGTGCGGGGGTCCTACAATGAGCAGTTCTTC
clone size: .; V gene: TRBV9; D gene: .; J gene: TRBJ2-7; CDR3 protein: CASSVDAGSTYEQYF; CDR3 DNA: TGTGCCAGCAGCGTAGATGCGGGATCGACCTACGAGCAGTACTTC
clone size: .; V gene: TRBV2; D gene: .; J gene: TRBJ1-1; CDR3 protein: CATRSGGSTEAFF; CDR3 DNA: TGTGCCACCCGTTCCGGGGGCTCCACTGAAGCTTTCTTT
clone size: .; V gene: TRBV4-2; D gene: TRBD2; J gene: TRBJ2-2; CDR3 protein: CASSQLAGNTGELFF; CDR3 DNA: TGTGCCAGCAGCCAACTAGCGGGAAACACCGGGGAGCTGTTTTTT
clone size: .; V gene: TRBV10-1; D gene: .; J gene: TRBJ1-1; CDR3 protein: CASSELSRDKENTEAFF; CDR3 DNA: TGCGCCAGCAGTGAGTTATCCCGGGACAAGGAGAACACTGAAGCTTTCTTT
clone size: once; V gene: TRBV30; D gene: TRBD2; J gene: TRBJ2-5; CDR3 protein: CAWGTSGRAGETQYF; CDR3 DNA: TGTGCCTGGGGGACTAGCGGGAGGGCCGGGGAGACCCAGTACTTC
clone size: .; V gene: TRBV4-3; D gene: .; J gene: TRBJ1-3; CDR3 protein: CASSQDPLSASGNTIYF; CDR3 DNA: TGCGCCAGCAGCCAAGATCCCCTCAGCGCCTCTGGAAACACCATATATTTT
clone size: .; V gene: TRBV19; D gene: .; J gene: TRBJ2-1; CDR3 protein: CASSILQGRFDNEQFF; CDR3 DNA: TGTGCCAGTAGTATTCTCCAGGGGAGGTTCGACAATGAGCAGTTCTTC